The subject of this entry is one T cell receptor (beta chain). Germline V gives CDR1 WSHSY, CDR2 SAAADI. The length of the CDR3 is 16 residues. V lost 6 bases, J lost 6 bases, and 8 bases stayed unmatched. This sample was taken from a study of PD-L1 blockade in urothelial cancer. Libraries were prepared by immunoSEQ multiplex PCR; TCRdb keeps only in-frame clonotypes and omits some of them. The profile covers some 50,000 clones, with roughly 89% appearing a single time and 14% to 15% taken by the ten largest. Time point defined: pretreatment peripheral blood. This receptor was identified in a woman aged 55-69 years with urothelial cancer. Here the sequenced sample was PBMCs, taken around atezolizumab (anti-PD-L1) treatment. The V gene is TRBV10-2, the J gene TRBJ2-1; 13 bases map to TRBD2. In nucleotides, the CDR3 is TGCGCCAGCAGCCTGACCGGGACTAGCGGGGTCAATGAGCAGTTCTTC. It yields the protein CASSLTGTSGVNEQFF.